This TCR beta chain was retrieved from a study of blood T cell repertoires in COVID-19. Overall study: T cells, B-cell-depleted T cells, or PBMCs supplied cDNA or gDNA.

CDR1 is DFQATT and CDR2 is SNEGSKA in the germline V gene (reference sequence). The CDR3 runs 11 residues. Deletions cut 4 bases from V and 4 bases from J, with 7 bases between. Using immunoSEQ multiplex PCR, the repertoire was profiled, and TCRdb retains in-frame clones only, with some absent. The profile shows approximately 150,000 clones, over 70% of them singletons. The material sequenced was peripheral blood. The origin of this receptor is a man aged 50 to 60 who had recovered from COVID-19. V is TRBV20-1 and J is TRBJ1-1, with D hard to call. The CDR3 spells CSAIFSTEAFF. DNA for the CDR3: TGCAGTGCTATATTTTCCACTGAAGCTTTCTTT.